A single sample is the source of the 17 T cell receptor beta chains below, sequenced in a study of blood T cell repertoires in COVID-19. Method: immunoSEQ multiplex PCR; TCRdb's copy keeps in-frame clones and lacks some. The sample shows around 150,000 clones, about 86% of them seen only once. The sequencing input was PBMCs or T cells enriched from blood (not recorded which). The receptor source for this set is a man aged 45-65 years who had recovered from COVID-19.

CDR3: CASRRDLTDTQYF. The CDR3 DNA sequence: TGTGCCAGCAGGCGGGACTTGACAGATACGCAGTATTTT. This chain links TRBV7-7 with TRBJ2-3; D may be TRBD2 (6 bases). In germline, CDR1 is SSHAT, CDR2 FNYEAQ (reference sequence). The CDR3 length is 13 residues. Trimming cost V 6 bases and J 3 bases, with 10 bases left between them.

V usage is TRBV5-1 and J usage is TRBJ1-2, with 11 bases matching TRBD1. Germline CDR1 and CDR2: SGHRS and YFSETQ. This CDR3 is 15 amino acids long. V trimming: 2 bases; J trimming: 4 bases; junction bases outside the gene matches: 4. CDR3 in DNA: TGCGCCAGCAGCTTCCTCGGGACAGGGGGCTATGGCTACACCTTC. It encodes CASSFLGTGGYGYTF. The entire variable domain, with the rest obtained from reference TRBV5-1 and TRBJ1-2, is as follows: KAGVTQTPRYLIKTRGQQVTLSCSPISGHRSVSWYQQTPGQGLQFLFEYFSETQRNKGNFPGRFSGRQFSNSRSEMNVSTLELGDSALYLCASSFLGTGGYGYTFGSGTRLTVV.

V usage is TRBV4-2 and J usage is TRBJ2-1, with 7 bases that match TRBD2. This CDR3 has 16 amino acids. Germline assignment: CDR1 LGHNA and CDR2 YNFKEQ. Trimming at V came to 0 bases and at J to 12 bases, leaving 14 bases not matched to a gene. In nucleotides, the CDR3 is TGTGCCAGCAGCCAAGATTGGTCTAGCGGACGACGGGTGCAGTTCTTC. Translation gives CASSQDWSSGRRVQFF.

The chain recombines TRBV18 with TRBJ2-7; D may be TRBD1 (5 bases). The germline CDR1 and CDR2 sequences are KGHSH and LQKENI. Trimming shortened V by 8 bases and J by 5 bases, and 16 bases separated the two germline ends. The CDR3 length is 13 residues. CDR3 amino acids: CASAGRTTDEQYF. CDR3 nucleotides: TGTGCCAGCGCAGGACGGACAACCGACGAGCAGTACTTC.

This rearrangement joins TRBV5-4 to TRBJ1-3; D not resolved. Trimming stripped 0 bases from V and 1 base from J, with 11 bases between. The CDR3 is 16 amino acids. From germline, CDR1 is SGHNT and CDR2 YYREEE (reference sequence). CDR3 nucleotides: TGTGCCAGCAGCTTGGATCGCCCAGGTTCTGGAAACACCATATATTTT. Its translation: CASSLDRPGSGNTIYF.

CDR3 protein: CAIRGTGRSYGYTF. The CDR3 region has the DNA TGTGCCATCAGGGGGACAGGGAGGAGTTATGGCTACACCTTC. The V and J genes are TRBV10-3 and TRBJ1-2; TRBD1 agrees at 9 bases. The germline gives CDR1 ENHRY, CDR2 SYGVKD. J lost 5 bases, V lost 6 bases, and 7 bases had no gene match. The CDR3 contains 14 residues.

This chain links TRBV5-4 with TRBJ1-4; D gene unclear. Trimming removed 5 bases at V and 0 bases at J, with 23 bases between. CDR3 length equals 19 residues. CDR1 and CDR2 (germline): SGHNT, YYREEE (reference sequence). The CDR3 DNA is TGTGCCAGCAGTCCACTCGGGGTCGCGCTACGGGCAACTAATGAAAAACTGTTTTTT. Amino acids: CASSPLGVALRATNEKLFF.

This clone was detected only once. This chain's CDR3 is CASSQDLGGGYTF. The CDR3 DNA follows: TGTGCCAGCAGCCAAGATTTGGGAGGTGGCTACACCTTC. The J gene is TRBJ1-2, the V gene TRBV3-1 (or the pseudogene TRBV3-2); D gene ambiguous. The germline gives CDR1 LGHDT, CDR2 YNNKEL (reference sequence). The CDR3 totals 13 residues. The V end was cut by 0 bases, the J end by 7 bases, with 9 bases between.

The chain combines TRBV6-1 with TRBJ1-2; 7 bases align to TRBD1. CDR3 size: 13 residues. V gave up 2 bases and J gave up 7 bases; unmatched junction bases: 4. Per germline, CDR1 MNHNS and CDR2 SASEGT. CDR3 sequence (DNA): TGTGCCAGCAGTGAAAGAGGGGGCATTGGCTACACCTTC. Translated, it gives CASSERGGIGYTF.

The chain is built from TRBV6-5 and TRBJ2-7; D is ambiguous. The V gene lost 0 bases and the J gene lost 3 bases, with 6 bases spanning the gap. The germline V gene has CDR1 MNHEY and CDR2 SVGAGI. The CDR3 is 13 residues long. The CDR3 here is CASSYSRDYEQYF. CDR3 nucleotides: TGTGCCAGCAGTTACTCGCGAGACTACGAGCAGTACTTC.

The chain joins TRBV18 to TRBJ1-1, with 9 positions matching TRBD1. Germline V gene data show CDR1 as KGHSH and CDR2 as LQKENI. CDR3 size: 14 residues. The J segment lost 7 bases and the V segment lost 4 bases, leaving 7 bases of the junction unmatched. CDR3 sequence reads: CASSQTGQGVEAFF. Written as DNA, the CDR3 is TGTGCCAGCTCACAAACGGGACAGGGTGTTGAAGCTTTCTTT.

The CDR3 coding sequence is TGCGCCAGCAGCACCCAGAACTACGAGCAGTACTTC. Amino acids: CASSTQNYEQYF. This chain uses TRBV5-1 with TRBJ2-7; D not resolved. CDR1 is SGHRS and CDR2 is YFSETQ in the germline V gene. V lost 4 bases, J lost 3 bases, and 8 bases lay in between. The CDR3 has 12 residues.

V gene TRBV4-2 combines with J gene TRBJ2-5, with D tentatively TRBD2 (5 bases). This CDR3 has 15 residues. Trimming removed 7 bases from V and 4 bases from J, with 19 bases in between. Germline values: CDR1 LGHNA, CDR2 YNFKEQ. The chain's CDR3 is CASNRGSGGLETQYF. The CDR3 DNA is TGTGCCAGCAACCGAGGGTCCGGCGGGTTAGAGACCCAGTACTTC.

V and J are TRBV6-2 or TRBV6-3 and TRBJ2-1; D remains ambiguous. CDR3 length equals 13 residues. The V end lost 3 bases, the J end lost 5 bases, and 8 bases lay between the germline ends. Germline lookup yields CDR1 MNHEY and CDR2 SVGEGT. CDR3 DNA: TGTGCCAGCAGTTATGACAACCACAATGAGCAGTTCTTC. Amino acids: CASSYDNHNEQFF.

A single count supports this clone. The chain has TRBV5-1 and TRBJ2-5; 8 nucleotides agree with TRBD2. The V gene end was trimmed by 2 bases and the J gene end by 1 base; junction bases not matched to a gene: 7. The CDR3 sequence is 16 residues long. Germline V gene sequence: CDR1 SGHRS, CDR2 YFSETQ. Here the CDR3 DNA reads TGCGCCAGCAGCTTAAGCGGGGGAAAGGGCCAAGAGACCCAGTACTTC. Translation: CASSLSGGKGQETQYF.

V usage is TRBV4-1 and J usage is TRBJ2-3, with 8 positions matching TRBD2. V was pared by 3 bases and J by 2 bases, with 13 bases of the junction left unmatched. Germline-derived CDR1 and CDR2 are MGHRA and YSYEKL. CDR3 length equals 18 residues. CDR3 region: CASSQGYFSGINTDTQYF. DNA of the CDR3: TGCGCCAGCAGCCAGGGATACTTTAGCGGGATCAACACAGATACGCAGTATTTT.

This clone came up once. The chain uses TRBV28 and TRBJ2-4; TRBD1 matches at 8 bases. Germline assignment: CDR1 MDHEN and CDR2 SYDVKM. The V segment lost 4 bases and the J segment 7 bases; nucleotides outside the gene matches: 6. CDR3 length: 14 amino acids. The CDR3 sequence is CASSSTGEGNIQYF. CDR3 sequence (DNA): TGTGCCAGCAGTTCGACAGGGGAAGGCAACATTCAGTACTTC.